These 17 T cell receptor beta chains were sequenced from one sample in a study of beta chain features in type 1 diabetes. Study-wide results and caveats: There was a moderate but significant shortening of TCRB CDR3s in all four CD4+ subsets of Type 1 diabetes patients.

Expressed TCRB transcripts were sequenced because the entire RNA isolate underwent reverse transcription. Generated by immunoSEQ multiplex PCR, the TCRdb table keeps only in-frame clones and is missing some. Of over 150,000 clones listed, 9% to 12% are singletons. No antigen has been identified for these receptors. Sequenced sample: central memory CD4+ T cells from blood. The receptors shown here come from a man younger than 45 with type 1 diabetes.

The rearrangement joins TRBV10-3 to TRBJ2-5; weak D call: TRBD1 (7 bases). Germline-derived CDR1 and CDR2 are ENHRY and SYGVKD. The V gene lost 7 bases and the J gene lost 5 bases, with 11 bases spanning the gap. This CDR3 spans 12 amino acids. The CDR3 sequence: CAINAGGETQYF. In nucleotides, the CDR3 is TGTGCCATCAATGCAGGGGGGGAGACCCAGTACTTC.

In this sample, this clone turned up a few times. This chain connects TRBV6-5 to TRBJ2-1; 11 bases fit TRBD2. The CDR3 covers 15 residues. V dropped 6 bases and J dropped 6; count of bases not matched to a gene: 7. In germline, CDR1 is MNHEY, CDR2 SVGAGI. Here the CDR3 DNA reads TGTGCCAGCAGCCCCGGGACTAGCGGTGGCAATGAGCAGTTCTTC. Its protein is CASSPGTSGGNEQFF.

The rearrangement uses TRBV5-4 and TRBJ2-1; 13 bases fit TRBD2. Germline V gives CDR1 SGHNT, CDR2 YYREEE (reference sequence). The V gene end was trimmed by 4 bases and the J gene end by 9 bases; junction bases not matched to a gene: 7. The CDR3 extends over 15 amino acids. This CDR3 is CASSGTSGRALEQFF. Written as DNA, the CDR3 is TGTGCCAGCAGCGGTACTAGCGGGAGGGCCCTTGAGCAGTTCTTC.

This rearrangement joins TRBV9 to TRBJ2-1, with D possibly TRBD2 on 5 matching bases. The V end lost 2 bases, the J end lost 9 bases, and 15 bases lay between the germline ends. CDR1 and CDR2 (germline): SGDLS, YYNGEE. The CDR3 contains 14 residues. The chain's CDR3 is CASSVSAEVGEQFF. The DNA for the CDR3 is TGTGCCAGCAGCGTTTCAGCGGAGGTTGGTGAGCAGTTCTTC.

Worth noting for this clone: Other DNA sequences in this specimen translate into the identical CDR3. The chain employs TRBV9 and TRBJ2-7; maybe TRBD1 (6 bases). With 0 bases removed from V and 0 bases from J, the gap between germline ends came to 10 bases. The germline gives CDR1 SGDLS, CDR2 YYNGEE. CDR3 length equals 15 residues. CDR3 loop: CASSVGGLSSYEQYF. CDR3 DNA sequence: TGTGCCAGCAGCGTAGGGGGGCTAAGCTCCTACGAGCAGTACTTC.

This clone was detected a few times. The chain employs TRBV7-2 and TRBJ1-2, with 10 bases aligning to TRBD1. The CDR3 length is 14 residues. V lost 4 bases, J lost 5 bases, and 4 bases stayed unmatched. The germline gives CDR1 SGHTA, CDR2 FQGNSA. The CDR3 here is CASSSDRGAYGYTF. The CDR3 DNA reads as TGTGCCAGCAGCTCGGACAGGGGGGCATATGGCTACACCTTC.

The chain uses TRBV11-2 and TRBJ2-7; possibly TRBD2 for D (7 bases). The CDR3 has 13 amino acids. Germline V gene lookup returns CDR1 SGHAT and CDR2 FQNNGV. The V gene lost 2 bases and the J gene lost 12 bases, with 17 bases spanning the gap. CDR3 DNA sequence: TGTGCCAGCAGCTTAAACTGGGGGGGGCTTTGGTACTTC. It translates to CASSLNWGGLWYF.

The chain joins TRBV18 to TRBJ2-7; TRBD1 aligns across 8 bases. CDR1 is KGHSH and CDR2 is LQKENI in the germline V gene. CDR3 length equals 14 residues. V shed 4 bases, J shed 3 bases, and the junction held 5 bases outside the gene matches. The CDR3 loop reads CASSRGQGIYEQYF. In DNA form, the CDR3 reads TGTGCCAGCTCACGAGGACAGGGAATCTACGAGCAGTACTTC.

This clone was seen a few times. The rearrangement uses TRBV4-2 and TRBJ2-5; 8 nucleotides line up with TRBD1. This CDR3 spans 15 amino acids. The germline V gene has CDR1 LGHNA and CDR2 YNFKEQ. The J segment lost 5 bases and the V segment lost 0 bases, leaving 5 bases of the junction unmatched. CDR3 sequence (DNA): TGTGCCAGCAGCCAAGATAGGACAGGGATGGAGACCCAGTACTTC. Residues: CASSQDRTGMETQYF.

The CDR3 sequence: CASSRDFNEKLFF. As DNA, the CDR3 is TGTGCCAGCAGCCGGGACTTTAATGAAAAACTGTTTTTT. V is TRBV7-9 and J is TRBJ1-4; perhaps TRBD1 as D (5 bases). Trimming shortened V by 5 bases and J by 4 bases, and 8 bases separated the two germline ends. Germline values: CDR1 SEHNR, CDR2 FQNEAQ (reference sequence). CDR3 size: 13 residues.

Turning to this clone: The sample carries other DNA sequences with the same CDR3. The rearrangement uses TRBV18 and TRBJ2-5; D not certain. Germline assignment: CDR1 KGHSH and CDR2 LQKENI. V dropped 3 bases and J dropped 5 bases, with 4 bases sitting between them. CDR3 length equals 11 residues. The chain's CDR3 is CASSPAETQYF. CDR3 DNA sequence: TGTGCCAGCTCACCCGCGGAGACCCAGTACTTC.

In its sample, this clone was seen a few times. The chain has TRBV7-2 and TRBJ2-1, with 7 bases fitting TRBD2. CDR1 and CDR2 (germline): SGHTA, FQGNSA. Trimming removed 3 bases from V and 4 bases from J; junction bases left unmatched: 6. This CDR3 has 15 residues. The CDR3 DNA follows: TGTGCCAGCAGCTTGGGTCCGGGAGGATACAATGAGCAGTTCTTC. Its protein product is CASSLGPGGYNEQFF. The full variable domain, in which reference TRBV7-2 and TRBJ2-1 provide the parts outside the CDR3, is GAGVSQSPSNKVTEKGKDVELRCDPISGHTALYWYRQSLGQGLEFLIYFQGNSAPDKSGLPSDRFSAERTGGSVSTLTIQRTQQEDSAVYLCASSLGPGGYNEQFFGPGTRLTVL.

J is TRBJ1-1 and V is TRBV5-1; 9 bases map to TRBD1. The trim removed 4 bases at V and 2 bases at J, leaving 12 bases unmatched. Per the germline V gene, CDR1 is SGHRS and CDR2 is YFSETQ. The CDR3 runs 17 residues. This CDR3 is CASSRDRVGYGNTEAFF. For the CDR3, the DNA is TGCGCCAGCAGCCGGGACAGGGTAGGGTATGGTAACACTGAAGCTTTCTTT. The whole variable domain, remainder taken from reference TRBV5-1 and TRBJ1-1, is KAGVTQTPRYLIKTRGQQVTLSCSPISGHRSVSWYQQTPGQGLQFLFEYFSETQRNKGNFPGRFSGRQFSNSRSEMNVSTLELGDSALYLCASSRDRVGYGNTEAFFGQGTRLTVV.

The V and J genes are TRBV10-3 and TRBJ2-2, with 9 bases aligning to TRBD1. The germline CDR1 and CDR2 sequences are ENHRY and SYGVKD. V shed 4 bases, J shed 4 bases, and the junction held 10 bases outside the gene matches. This CDR3 spans 17 amino acids. This CDR3 is CAISASTGTGITGELFF. The CDR3 nucleotides read TGTGCCATCAGTGCCTCCACCGGGACAGGGATCACCGGGGAGCTGTTTTTT.

Only a few counts were recorded for this clone. The rearrangement joins TRBV6-6 to TRBJ2-5; D is possibly TRBD2 (6 bases). The ends were cut back, 8 bases at V and 3 bases at J, with 13 bases in the middle. The CDR3 extends over 13 amino acids. CDR1 is MNHNY, CDR2 SVGAGI, per germline (reference sequence). The DNA of the CDR3 is TGTGCCAGCTTGGACTATCTAAAAGAGACCCAGTACTTC. As protein: CASLDYLKETQYF.

This clone has more than one count but fewer than ten. This rearrangement joins TRBV30 to TRBJ2-1, with 8 nucleotides matching TRBD2. CDR1 and CDR2 (germline): GTSNPN, SVGIG (reference sequence). This CDR3 region has 15 residues. The J segment lost 7 bases and the V segment lost 2 bases, leaving 10 bases of the junction unmatched. The CDR3 region is CAWSPLAGSVNEQFF. DNA for the CDR3: TGTGCCTGGAGTCCCCTAGCGGGCTCTGTGAATGAGCAGTTCTTC.

J is TRBJ2-2 and V is TRBV7-2, with D possibly matching TRBD2 (5 bases). Germline V gene lookup returns CDR1 SGHTA and CDR2 FQGNSA. The V end lost 5 bases, the J end lost 3 bases, and 10 bases lay between the germline ends. This CDR3 region has 14 residues. CDR3: CASSPDLDTGELFF. CDR3 sequence (DNA): TGTGCCAGCAGCCCGGACTTGGACACCGGGGAGCTGTTTTTT.